This is a list of T cell receptor beta chains from one sample in a study of blood T cell repertoires in COVID-19. The protocol was immunoSEQ multiplex PCR, while the TCRdb copy is restricted to in-frame clones and leaves out a portion. The sample lists 200,000 to 300,000 clones, roughly four fifths occurring once. Sequenced sample: peripheral blood. These receptor sequences come from a woman aged 80 or over with COVID-19, enrolled during active disease. The CDR3 runs from the conserved cysteine through the conserved F or W. Each record gives: CDR3 protein, CDR3 DNA, clone size, J gene, D gene, V gene. The D gene is left open where the match is weak. Size is stated for part of the rows, as once, few or many counts, or as a class when the clone is expanded.

CASSQAPSIDADTQYF | TGTGCCAGCAGCCAAGCCCCTAGCATAGATGCAGATACGCAGTATTTT | - | TRBJ2-3 | - | TRBV3-1/TRBV3-2
CASSSTGVPNTEAFF | TGCGCCAGCAGCTCGACAGGGGTCCCGAACACTGAAGCTTTCTTT | - | TRBJ1-1 | TRBD1 | TRBV5-1
CASRRSLLYNEQFF | TGTGCCAGCAGGCGGTCACTTCTTTACAATGAGCAGTTCTTC | few | TRBJ2-1 | - | TRBV2
CASSLAQTSGVADTQYF | TGTGCCAGCAGCTTGGCCCAGACTAGCGGGGTGGCAGATACGCAGTATTTT | - | TRBJ2-3 | TRBD2 | TRBV5-8
CASTLSYEQYF | TGTGCCAGCACCCTCTCCTACGAGCAGTACTTC | - | TRBJ2-7 | - | TRBV2
CASIRTHMGNEKLFF | TGTGCCAGCATTAGGACTCATATGGGGAATGAAAAACTGTTTTTT | - | TRBJ1-4 | - | TRBV6-5
CASSPSRTAYGYTF | TGTGCCAGCAGTCCCTCGAGGACAGCCTATGGCTACACCTTC | - | TRBJ1-2 | - | TRBV27
CASSPVRLGRPNYGYTF | TGTGCCAGCTCACCGGTACGGCTGGGCCGTCCTAACTATGGCTACACCTTC | - | TRBJ1-2 | - | TRBV18
CASRPTTGSCGYTF | TGTGCCAGCAGGCCCACGACAGGGAGTTGTGGCTACACCTTC | - | TRBJ1-2 | TRBD1 | TRBV6-7
CATSDSGTQNTGELFF | TGTGCCACCAGTGATTCCGGGACACAGAACACCGGGGAGCTGTTTTTT | - | TRBJ2-2 | - | TRBV24-1
CASSFGRHSGNTIYF | TGTGCCAGCAGCTTTGGCAGACACTCTGGAAACACCATATATTTT | - | TRBJ1-3 | - | TRBV5-6
CASSPGQGNSPLHF | TGCGCCAGCAGCCCAGGACAGGGGAATTCACCCCTCCACTTT | - | TRBJ1-6 | TRBD1 | TRBV5-1
CASRTQDVNEQYF | TGTGCCAGCAGGACACAGGACGTCAACGAGCAGTACTTC | - | TRBJ2-7 | - | TRBV2
CASSTTRTSGSYEQYF | TGTGCCAGCAGCACGACCCGGACTAGCGGTTCCTACGAGCAGTACTTC | - | TRBJ2-7 | TRBD2 | TRBV7-2
CASQLGVTNEKLFF | TGTGCCAGCCAGCTGGGCGTAACTAATGAAAAACTGTTTTTT | - | TRBJ1-4 | - | TRBV18
CASSPLGGQETQYF | TGTGCCAGCAGCCCTCTTGGGGGGCAAGAGACCCAGTACTTC | - | TRBJ2-5 | - | TRBV9
CASSRGLAQSEQYF | TGCGCCAGCAGCCGCGGACTAGCACAAAGCGAGCAGTACTTC | few | TRBJ2-7 | TRBD2 | TRBV4-1
CASSFSPNTEAFF | TGTGCCAGCAGTTTTAGCCCGAACACTGAAGCTTTCTTT | many | TRBJ1-1 | - | TRBV12-3/TRBV12-4
CASCRAGNTEAFF | TGTGCCAGCTGTCGAGCTGGGAACACTGAAGCTTTCTTT | - | TRBJ1-1 | - | TRBV6-5
CASSYGGITEAFF | TGTGCCAGCAGTTACGGGGGGATAACTGAAGCTTTCTTT | - | TRBJ1-1 | - | TRBV6-5
CASSPRGGRSNTF | TGTGCCAGCAGCCCTAGAGGAGGCAGGTCAAACACCTTC | - | TRBJ1-2 | - | TRBV2
CASTDDRQNTEAFF | TGTGCCAGTACCGACGACAGGCAGAACACTGAAGCTTTCTTT | - | TRBJ1-1 | - | TRBV19
CASSLARDEQFF | TGTGCCAGCAGTTTAGCTAGAGATGAGCAGTTCTTC | - | TRBJ2-1 | - | TRBV12-3/TRBV12-4
CASSSLAGGEYNEQFF | TGTGCCAGTAGTAGCCTAGCGGGAGGAGAATACAATGAGCAGTTCTTC | once | TRBJ2-1 | TRBD2 | TRBV19
CASSLQGNTEAFF | TGTGCCAGCAGCTTACAGGGTAACACTGAAGCTTTCTTT | once | TRBJ1-1 | - | TRBV7-9
CASSFRRDTGGAQDTQYF | TGTGCCAGCAGCTTCCGACGGGACACGGGGGGCGCCCAAGATACGCAGTATTTT | - | TRBJ2-3 | - | TRBV7-2
CASSQGGQGPNTGELFF | TGTGCCAGCAGCCAGGGGGGACAGGGCCCCAACACCGGGGAGCTGTTTTTT | few | TRBJ2-2 | TRBD1 | TRBV3-1/TRBV3-2
CASSEVAGQPQHF | TGCGCCAGCAGTGAGGTGGCGGGGCAGCCCCAGCATTTT | - | TRBJ1-5 | - | TRBV10-1
CASSLAIVAGELFF | TGCGCCAGCAGCTTGGCCATCGTAGCCGGGGAGCTGTTTTTT | - | TRBJ2-2 | - | TRBV5-1
CATSRELAGGGSYEQYF | TGTGCCACCAGCCGGGAACTCGCAGGGGGCGGCTCCTACGAGCAGTACTTC | once | TRBJ2-7 | TRBD1 | TRBV15
CASRYRQGRNTEAFF | TGTGCCAGCAGGTATAGACAGGGTCGAAACACTGAAGCTTTCTTT | - | TRBJ1-1 | TRBD1 | TRBV7-9
CAWSVRGQGYNSPLHF | TGTGCCTGGAGTGTTAGAGGACAGGGGTATAATTCACCCCTCCACTTT | - | TRBJ1-6 | TRBD1 | TRBV30
CASSWLQLYVTRDYGYTF | TGTGCCAGCAGCTGGCTTCAGTTATACGTGACTCGTGACTATGGCTACACCTTC | - | TRBJ1-2 | - | TRBV5-8
CASSEGGGVRYEQYF | TGTGCCAGCAGTGAAGGAGGAGGGGTAAGGTACGAGCAGTACTTC | - | TRBJ2-7 | - | TRBV6-1
CASSLSGVGIYGYTF | TGTGCCAGCAGTTTGAGCGGTGTGGGCATCTATGGCTACACCTTC | - | TRBJ1-2 | - | TRBV27
CASSRQGDRPNGYTF | TGTGCCAGCAGCCGACAGGGGGACAGGCCCAATGGCTACACCTTC | - | TRBJ1-2 | TRBD1 | TRBV5-6
CASSLDRGLSGTEAFF | TGCGCCAGCAGCTTGGACAGGGGGCTTTCGGGGACTGAAGCTTTCTTT | - | TRBJ1-1 | TRBD1 | TRBV5-1
CASSLGGSYNEQFF | TGCGCCAGCAGCTTGGGCGGGAGTTACAATGAGCAGTTCTTC | - | TRBJ2-1 | TRBD2 | TRBV5-1
CASSWGQGGEAFF | TGTGCCAGCAGTTGGGGACAGGGAGGCGAAGCTTTCTTT | once | TRBJ1-1 | TRBD1 | TRBV6-6
CASSLGGTGSEQYF | TGCGCCAGCAGCTTGGGGGGAACAGGGAGCGAGCAGTACTTC | - | TRBJ2-7 | - | TRBV5-1
CASGWVDRPYNEQFF | TGTGCTAGTGGCTGGGTGGACAGGCCCTACAATGAGCAGTTCTTC | - | TRBJ2-1 | TRBD1 | TRBV12-5
CASSPGPSVHEQYF | TGTGCCAGCTCACCAGGGCCTAGCGTCCACGAGCAGTACTTC | - | TRBJ2-7 | - | TRBV18
CASSEGGGKGYGYTF | TGTGCCAGCAGTGAAGGAGGGGGTAAAGGCTATGGCTACACCTTC | - | TRBJ1-2 | - | TRBV6-1
CASGGRGYEQYF | TGTGCCAGCGGCGGGAGGGGCTACGAGCAGTACTTC | - | TRBJ2-7 | TRBD2 | TRBV28
CASSTTGFYGYTF | TGTGCCAGCAGCACGACAGGGTTTTATGGCTACACCTTC | - | TRBJ1-2 | TRBD1 | TRBV9
CASSLDTPGLAAFF | TGTGCCAGCAGCTTGGACACCCCGGGTTTAGCAGCTTTCTTT | - | TRBJ1-1 | - | TRBV5-5
CSVESGKNSPLHF | TGCAGCGTTGAATCAGGGAAGAATTCACCCCTCCACTTT | - | TRBJ1-6 | - | TRBV29-1
CAPPEWGGSGNTEAFF | TGTGCCCCTCCGGAATGGGGGGGGTCTGGCAACACTGAAGCTTTCTTT | - | TRBJ1-1 | - | TRBV10-3
CAISDPPGEQYF | TGTGCCATCAGTGATCCGCCGGGCGAGCAGTACTTC | - | TRBJ2-7 | - | TRBV10-3
CASSIPTEGLRGGYTF | TGTGCCAGTAGTATACCCACCGAGGGCCTCCGAGGCGGCTACACCTTC | few | TRBJ1-2 | - | TRBV19
CASSQDLILGGVGTDTQYF | TGTGCCAGCAGCCAAGACTTAATTTTAGGGGGGGTCGGCACAGATACGCAGTATTTT | - | TRBJ2-3 | - | TRBV4-2
CASSIMSVGRIQPQHF | TGTGCCAGTAGTATAATGTCGGTGGGGCGCATACAGCCCCAGCATTTT | - | TRBJ1-5 | - | TRBV19
CASSGGSGTDTQYF | TGTGCCAGCTCAGGGGGGTCCGGCACAGATACGCAGTATTTT | - | TRBJ2-3 | - | TRBV7-3
CASSPAGGGGAEKLFF | TGTGCCAGCAGCCCCGCCGGCGGGGGGGGCGCAGAAAAACTGTTTTTT | - | TRBJ1-4 | - | TRBV3-1/TRBV3-2
CASQGQLYGYTF | TGTGCCAGCCAGGGACAGTTGTATGGCTACACCTTC | - | TRBJ1-2 | TRBD1 | TRBV28